This T cell receptor (beta chain) was captured in a study of cytomegalovirus exposure and HLA in healthy donors. Study outcomes and limitations: The classifier reportedly diagnosed cytomegalovirus status with high specificity and sensitivity. TCR beta chain V- and J-gene trimming was linked, in a later analysis, to a missense variant in DCLRE1C.

CDR3 length: 18 amino acids. The ends lost 7 bases at V and 2 bases at J; junction bases unmatched: 15. The germline V gene has CDR1 SGHDT and CDR2 YYEEEE. Of note for this clone: As yet, its antigen is unknown.

PCR primers comprised 60 Vbeta and 13 Jbeta primers. The data were produced by immunoSEQ multiplex PCR, yet TCRdb's version contains in-frame clones alone and is incomplete. The table includes under 200,000 clones, about four fifths detected once. The sequence derives from a young man in good health and CMV-seronegative. The chain recombines TRBV5-6 with TRBJ2-5, with TRBD1 matching 12 bases. Sequenced: PBMCs. The CDR3 is CASAGRGQGAINQETQYF. In DNA, the CDR3 is TGTGCCAGCGCCGGTAGGGGACAGGGGGCTATCAATCAAGAGACCCAGTACTTC.